One and the same sample provided the 24 T cell receptor beta chains below, sequenced in a study of beta chain features in type 1 diabetes. Notes on the study in general: TCRB CDR3s from Type 1 diabetes patients were moderately but significantly shorter in all four CD4+ subsets.

No antigens are known for them. Every bit of the isolated RNA underwent reverse transcription, so sequencing read expressed TCRB transcripts. Assay: immunoSEQ multiplex PCR; the TCRdb copy retains only in-frame clones and omits some. The sample carries approximately 160,000 clones, approximately 10% recorded once. Material: central memory CD4+ T cells from blood. Receptor source: a man aged 25 to 40 with type 1 diabetes.

The chain combines TRBV18 with TRBJ1-1; a possible D gene is TRBD1 (6 bases). V was cut by 4 bases and J by 8 bases, with 20 bases left in between. Germline CDR1 KGHSH, CDR2 LQKENI. CDR3 length equals 15 residues. The DNA of the CDR3 is TGTGCCAGCTCACTCACAGGGACCCAAATCCACGAAGCTTTCTTT. Protein sequence: CASSLTGTQIHEAFF.

This clone occurred a few times. The genes are TRBV28 and TRBJ2-1; 7 bases agree with TRBD1. Trimming removed 5 bases from V and 5 bases from J; junction bases left unmatched: 6. Germline loops: CDR1 MDHEN, CDR2 SYDVKM. The CDR3 runs 14 residues. The CDR3 sequence is CASSETGSHNEQFF. The CDR3 DNA reads TGTGCCAGCAGTGAGACAGGGTCCCACAATGAGCAGTTCTTC.

This clone showed up just a few times. The DNA for the CDR3 is TGTGCCAGCAGCGTAGCTAGCGGGGACTACAATGAGCAGTTCTTC. This codes for CASSVASGDYNEQFF. This chain joins TRBV9 and TRBJ2-1; 9 bases fit TRBD2. Germline V gene sequence: CDR1 SGDLS, CDR2 YYNGEE. Trimming removed 0 bases from V and 3 bases from J; junction bases left unmatched: 1. The length of the CDR3 is 15 residues.

This clone was detected a few times. The V gene is TRBV6-6, the J gene TRBJ2-1; D remains unclear. The germline V and J ends were trimmed by 1 base and 3 bases, with 10 bases remaining between them. Germline V CDR1 and CDR2: MNHNY, SVGAGI (reference sequence). This CDR3 has 15 residues. The CDR3 here is CASSYLQPSYNEQFF. In nucleotides, the CDR3 is TGTGCCAGCAGTTACTTACAGCCGAGCTACAATGAGCAGTTCTTC.

This clone has just a few counts. This sequence joins TRBV10-3 and TRBJ2-2, with 8 bases that match TRBD1. V was pared by 0 bases and J by 3 bases, with 0 bases of the junction left unmatched. The CDR3 extends over 15 amino acids. Germline CDR1 is ENHRY and CDR2 is SYGVKD. The DNA for the CDR3 is TGTGCCATCAGTGAGTCGACAGGGGACACCGGGGAGCTGTTTTTT. Amino acid sequence: CAISESTGDTGELFF.

The chain carries TRBV25-1 and TRBJ2-5; D is perhaps TRBD1 (5 bases). Looked up from germline, CDR1 is MGHDK and CDR2 is SYGVNS. The V and J ends lost 3 bases and 1 base respectively, with 9 bases between them. The length of the CDR3 is 14 residues. Here the CDR3 DNA reads TGTGCCAGCAGTGACCGACAGCTCCAAGAGACCCAGTACTTC. Protein sequence: CASSDRQLQETQYF. Full variable domain (missing parts from reference TRBV25-1 and TRBJ2-5): EADIYQTPRYLVIGTGKKITLECSQTMGHDKMYWYQQDPGMELHLIHYSYGVNSTEKGDLSSESTVSRIRTEHFPLTLESARPSHTSQYLCASSDRQLQETQYFGPGTRLLVL.

The chain carries TRBV30 and TRBJ2-7, with TRBD2 matching 9 bases. Unmatched junction bases numbered 8, after V lost 8 bases and J lost 0 bases. The CDR3 sequence is 14 residues long. Germline V gene lookup returns CDR1 GTSNPN and CDR2 SVGIG (reference sequence). CDR3 sequence (DNA): TGTGCCGGAAGGAATAGCGGGAGCTCCTACGAGCAGTACTTC. The encoded protein is CAGRNSGSSYEQYF.

The J gene is TRBJ2-7, the V gene TRBV18; weak D call: TRBD2 (5 bases). The V end was cut by 4 bases, the J end by 2 bases, with 12 bases between. There are 14 residues in the CDR3. Germline V gene lookup returns CDR1 KGHSH and CDR2 LQKENI. DNA of the CDR3: TGTGCCAGCTCACACCGGACTCCCACCTACGAGCAGTACTTC. As protein: CASSHRTPTYEQYF.

The chain carries TRBV29-1 and TRBJ2-3; tentatively, D is TRBD2 (5 bases). Germline V lookup: CDR1 SQVTM, CDR2 ANQGSEA. CDR3 length: 17 residues. The germline V and J ends were trimmed by 1 base and 2 bases, with 19 bases remaining between them. This CDR3 reads CSVEGPRRRADTDTQYF. In nucleotides, the CDR3 is TGCAGCGTTGAAGGCCCAAGGAGGCGAGCCGACACAGATACGCAGTATTTT.

CDR3 loop: CASSLTPAGDTQYF. CDR3 DNA sequence: TGTGCCAGCAGCTTAACGCCCGCGGGTGATACGCAGTATTTT. V gene TRBV7-3 combines with J gene TRBJ2-3; TRBD2 is a possible D gene (5 bases). This CDR3 contains 14 residues. Deletions cut 0 bases from V and 6 bases from J, with 10 bases between. Germline values: CDR1 SGHTA, CDR2 FQGTGA. The whole variable domain, remainder taken from reference TRBV7-3 and TRBJ2-3, is GAGVSQTPSNKVTEKGKYVELRCDPISGHTALYWYRQSLGQGPEFLIYFQGTGAADDSGLPNDRFFAVRPEGSVSTLKIQRTERGDSAVYLCASSLTPAGDTQYFGPGTRLTVL.

This clone came up a few times. The gene calls are TRBV6-6 and TRBJ1-1; TRBD1 aligns across 7 bases. The germline V gene encodes CDR1 MNHNY and CDR2 SVGAGI (reference sequence). Trimming at V came to 5 bases and at J to 10 bases, leaving 7 bases not matched to a gene. The CDR3 contains 12 residues. The CDR3 region has the DNA TGTGCCAGCAGTCCCGGACAGGATCTAGCTTTCTTT. Amino acid sequence: CASSPGQDLAFF.

In its sample, this clone was seen a few times. The chain joins TRBV7-2 to TRBJ2-5, with D possibly matching TRBD1 (6 bases). The CDR3 runs to 13 residues. V lost 5 bases to trimming and J lost 6 bases, with 13 bases between them. The germline CDR1 and CDR2 sequences are SGHTA and FQGNSA. CDR3 sequence: CASSRDMGKTQYF. The CDR3 bases are TGTGCCAGCAGCCGGGACATGGGGAAGACCCAGTACTTC.

DNA for the CDR3: TGTGCCTGGACCCAGACAGGGGCTAGCACAGATACGCAGTATTTT. Protein product: CAWTQTGASTDTQYF. The J gene is TRBJ2-3, the V gene TRBV30; 8 bases are shared with TRBD1. Trimming removed 4 bases from V and 0 bases from J; junction bases left unmatched: 6. Germline V gene data show CDR1 as GTSNPN and CDR2 as SVGIG (reference sequence). The CDR3 is 15 amino acids.

This chain joins TRBV30 and TRBJ2-6; D may be TRBD1 (5 bases). The length of the CDR3 is 14 residues. Per the germline V gene, CDR1 is GTSNPN and CDR2 is SVGIG (reference sequence). The germline V and J ends were trimmed by 4 bases and 4 bases, with 11 bases remaining between them. CDR3 amino acids: CAWNKGPGANVLTF. CDR3 DNA sequence: TGTGCCTGGAATAAGGGGCCAGGGGCCAACGTCCTGACTTTC.

This clone showed up just a few times. The rearrangement joins TRBV6-5 to TRBJ1-5; D remains unclear. CDR1 MNHEY and CDR2 SVGAGI come from the germline V gene. Trimming cost V 4 bases and J 9 bases, with 13 bases left between them. This CDR3 has 13 amino acids. The CDR3, as DNA: TGTGCCAGCAGTTTGGACTTAAGCCGGCCCCAGCATTTT. It yields the protein CASSLDLSRPQHF.

This clone was seen a few times. V usage is TRBV28 and J usage is TRBJ2-5, with a tentative D call TRBD1 (5 bases). Trimming took 6 bases from V and 3 from J, leaving 11 bases between them. Germline V gene sequence: CDR1 MDHEN, CDR2 SYDVKM. CDR3 length: 13 residues. CDR3 loop: CASSHADKETQYF. The CDR3 DNA sequence: TGTGCCAGCAGCCACGCGGACAAAGAGACCCAGTACTTC.

This clone has only a few counts. The V call is TRBV13, the J call TRBJ2-3, with 12 nucleotides matching TRBD1. The ends lost 3 bases at V and 7 bases at J; junction bases unmatched: 5. The CDR3 runs to 15 residues. The germline V gene encodes CDR1 PRHDT and CDR2 FYEKMQ (reference sequence). CDR3 DNA: TGTGCCAGCAGCTTCGGGACAGGGGGCGCAAATACGCAGTATTTT. Translated, it gives CASSFGTGGANTQYF.

This clone was picked up a small number of times. The V and J genes are TRBV5-4 and TRBJ1-4, with D perhaps matching TRBD1 (5 bases). Germline V gives CDR1 SGHNT, CDR2 YYREEE (reference sequence). V shed 3 bases and J shed 4 bases, with 7 bases lying between them. The CDR3 runs to 13 residues. The CDR3 region is CASSSGLNEKLFF. The CDR3 bases are TGTGCCAGCAGCTCGGGACTTAATGAAAAACTGTTTTTT.

The chain joins TRBV18 to TRBJ1-1, with 8 bases aligning to TRBD1. CDR1 KGHSH and CDR2 LQKENI come from the germline V gene. With 3 bases clipped from V and 4 bases from J, the junction kept 13 bases outside the gene matches. The CDR3 is 17 residues long. CDR3 nucleotides: TGTGCCAGCTCACCCTTTGGACCAGGGGGCACGGGCACTGAAGCTTTCTTT. Amino acid sequence: CASSPFGPGGTGTEAFF. Filled out from reference TRBV18 and TRBJ1-1, the complete variable domain reads NAGVMQNPRHLVRRRGQEARLRCSPMKGHSHVYWYRQLPEEGLKFMVYLQKENIIDESGMPKERFSAEFPKEGPSILRIQQVVRGDSAAYFCASSPFGPGGTGTEAFFGQGTRLTVV.

The rearrangement joins TRBV5-4 to TRBJ2-6; 7 bases line up with TRBD1. V dropped 4 bases and J dropped 0; count of bases not matched to a gene: 4. CDR3 size: 16 residues. Germline V lookup: CDR1 SGHNT, CDR2 YYREEE (reference sequence). The CDR3 here is CASSPDRLSGANVLTF. CDR3 in DNA: TGTGCCAGCAGCCCGGACAGGCTCTCTGGGGCCAACGTCCTGACTTTC.

J is TRBJ2-3 and V is TRBV7-2, with 10 nucleotides matching TRBD2. V shed 2 bases and J 2 bases; nucleotides not matched to a gene: 4. The CDR3 extends over 16 amino acids. Germline V CDR1 and CDR2: SGHTA, FQGNSA. CDR3: CASSLTSGALTDTQYF. The CDR3 DNA reads TGTGCCAGCAGCTTAACTAGCGGGGCGCTCACAGATACGCAGTATTTT. Supplemented by reference TRBV7-2 and TRBJ2-3, the full variable domain reads GAGVSQSPSNKVTEKGKDVELRCDPISGHTALYWYRQSLGQGLEFLIYFQGNSAPDKSGLPSDRFSAERTGGSVSTLTIQRTQQEDSAVYLCASSLTSGALTDTQYFGPGTRLTVL.

This rearrangement joins TRBV7-9 to TRBJ1-2; D not resolved. CDR1 and CDR2 (germline): SEHNR, FQNEAQ (reference sequence). The CDR3 loop spans 12 amino acids. Trimming removed 5 bases from V and 4 bases from J, with 8 bases in between. CDR3 residues: CASSLESYGYTF. For the CDR3, the DNA is TGTGCCAGCAGCCTCGAGAGCTATGGCTACACCTTC.

This clone was seen only a few times. The chain joins TRBV29-1 to TRBJ1-4; 10 bases map to TRBD1. Trimming at V came to 7 bases and at J to 3 bases, leaving 8 bases not matched to a gene. Germline-derived CDR1 and CDR2 are SQVTM and ANQGSEA. The CDR3 extends over 15 amino acids. CDR3 DNA sequence: TGCAGCGCCAAGACAGGGGGCTCGGCTAATGAAAAACTGTTTTTT. Residues: CSAKTGGSANEKLFF.

A few counts support this clone. The V gene is TRBV29-1, the J gene TRBJ2-1, with D perhaps TRBD2 (7 bases). This CDR3 contains 18 residues. Germline-derived CDR1 and CDR2 are SQVTM and ANQGSEA. The ends were cut back, 4 bases at V and 4 bases at J, with 26 bases in the middle. The CDR3 here is CSVGGGRIFSGTYNEQFF. The CDR3 DNA follows: TGCAGCGTTGGGGGGGGGCGAATCTTTTCGGGAACTTACAATGAGCAGTTCTTC.